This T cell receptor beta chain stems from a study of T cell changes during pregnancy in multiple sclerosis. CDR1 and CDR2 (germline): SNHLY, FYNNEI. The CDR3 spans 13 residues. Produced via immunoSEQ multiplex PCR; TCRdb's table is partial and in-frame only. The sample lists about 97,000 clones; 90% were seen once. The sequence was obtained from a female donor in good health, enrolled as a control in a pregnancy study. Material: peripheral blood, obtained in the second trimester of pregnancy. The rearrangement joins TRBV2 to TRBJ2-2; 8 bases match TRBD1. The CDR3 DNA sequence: TGTGCAATCACAGGGGGTGTCACCGGGGAGCTGTTTTTT. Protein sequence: CAITGGVTGELFF.